The clone carrying this T cell receptor (beta chain) turned up a few times. TCRdb re-analysed the RT-PCR reads in MiXCR, keeping a single row per CDR3 protein. The profile covers approximately 160,000 distinct CDR3 sequences, with roughly 10% appearing a single time and roughly 36% taken by the ten largest. These data originate in a study of response to subunit inactivated influenza vaccine. The V and J ends lost 4 bases and 7 bases, in that order; junction bases with no gene match: 17. Per germline, CDR1 SGHDN and CDR2 FVKESK. The CDR3 totals 20 residues. The starting material was CD8+ T cells sorted from PBMCs, obtained around 2 years after vaccination. The receptor was derived from a man between 50 and 70 years old who received an inactivated influenza vaccine. The chain joins TRBV14 to TRBJ2-1, with 15 bases lining up with TRBD2. The CDR3 DNA sequence: TGTGCCAGCAGCCCGCGTCCGGGACTAGCGGGAGGTTGGTCTATTAATGAGCAGTTCTTC. Amino acid sequence: CASSPRPGLAGGWSINEQFF. The full variable domain, rest sourced from reference TRBV14 and TRBJ2-1, is EAGVTQFPSHSVIEKGQTVTLRCDPISGHDNLYWYRRVMGKEIKFLLHFVKESKQDESGMPNNRFLAERTGGTYSTLKVQPAELEDSGVYFCASSPRPGLAGGWSINEQFFGPGTRLTVL.